This TCR beta chain was found in a study of metastatic and nonmetastatic thyroid tumors. The CDR3 runs 17 residues. Trimming took 1 base from V and 5 from J; bases not matched to a gene: 9. Germline CDR1 is SGHAT and CDR2 is FQNNGV. MiXCR was used by TCRdb to re-call the PCR reads. The sample includes more than 85,000 clones, 7.5% to 9% of them seen just once. In this sample, this clone turned up many times. Other DNA sequences in this specimen translate into the identical CDR3. There were no patients who had received any treatment before thyroid surgery. The chain is built from TRBV11-2 and TRBJ2-3; 10 bases are shared with TRBD2. This sequence was found in a female donor with papillary thyroid cancer or a benign thyroid nodule (not recorded which). Some clones in this sample may be carry-over from other donors' samples. Sequencing was performed on blood. The DNA for the CDR3 is TGTGCCAGCAGCTTAGTACCAGCGGGGGGGCCCCGAGATACGCAGTATTTT. It is translated as CASSLVPAGGPRDTQYF.